A selection of T cell receptor beta chains follows, all from one sample in a study of blood T cell repertoires in COVID-19. Here immunoSEQ multiplex PCR was the method, and the copy in TCRdb shows in-frame clones only, minus some. The sample contains about 270,000 clones, around nine tenths of which appear only once. The specimen was peripheral blood. Source of these receptors: a man aged 35-49 years with active or convalescent COVID-19. Each CDR3 is given with its conserved first and last residue. A D gene is named only where the DNA matches it firmly. Expanded clones get a size class; other rows say once, few or many, or leave the size out.

TRBJ1-6 | TRBV5-1 | TRBD1 | once | CASSADRGSYNSPLHF | TGCGCCAGCAGCGCCGACAGGGGTTCTTATAATTCACCCCTCCACTTT
TRBJ1-1 | TRBV5-8 | . | . | CASSLAPREGAGAFF | TGTGCCAGCAGCTTGGCGCCCAGGGAGGGTGCGGGCGCTTTCTTT
TRBJ1-6 | TRBV5-1 | . | . | CASSRGNSPLHF | TGCGCCAGCAGTAGAGGCAATTCACCCCTCCACTTT
TRBJ2-5 | TRBV28 | . | . | CASRRGHVDNF | TGTGCCAGCAGAAGGGGACACGTTGACAACTTC
TRBJ2-7 | TRBV11-2 | TRBD1 | once | CASSLNRDRSYEQYF | TGTGCCAGCAGCTTAAACCGGGACAGGTCCTACGAGCAGTACTTC
TRBJ2-3 | TRBV19 | TRBD2 | . | CASSAGGADTQYF | TGTGCCAGTAGTGCGGGGGGCGCAGATACGCAGTATTTT
TRBJ2-7 | TRBV2 | . | . | CASSEALGLGYEQYF | TGTGCCAGCAGTGAAGCGCTCGGGTTAGGCTACGAGCAGTACTTC
TRBJ1-6 | TRBV18 | . | . | CASSPGGKNSPLHF | TGTGCCAGCTCACCCGGCGGCAAAAATTCACCCCTCCACTTT
TRBJ1-5 | TRBV15 | TRBD1 | . | CATSRWSSPGQGIPQHF | TGTGCCACCAGTAGGTGGTCTTCACCGGGACAGGGGATACCCCAGCATTTT
TRBJ2-1 | TRBV3-1/TRBV3-2 | . | . | CASSHPGGGHNEQFF | TGTGCCAGCAGCCACCCGGGTGGGGGCCACAATGAGCAGTTCTTC
TRBJ1-3 | TRBV10-3 | . | . | CAILDSSGNTIYF | TGTGCCATCCTAGACAGTTCTGGAAACACCATATATTTT
TRBJ1-2 | TRBV5-1 | TRBD1 | . | CASSALQGRGGYTF | TGCGCCAGCAGCGCCTTACAGGGGCGGGGTGGCTACACCTTC
TRBJ2-2 | TRBV9 | TRBD2 | . | CASSEGLQPTGELFF | TGTGCCAGCAGCGAGGGACTACAACCCACCGGGGAGCTGTTTTTT
TRBJ2-2 | TRBV7-9 | TRBD2 | once | CASSGTSGGDTGELFF | TGTGCCAGCAGCGGGACTAGCGGGGGGGACACCGGGGAGCTGTTTTTT
TRBJ2-1 | TRBV24-1 | . | . | CATSSGGPDEQFF | TGTGCCACCAGCAGCGGAGGGCCCGATGAGCAGTTCTTC
TRBJ1-1 | TRBV12-3/TRBV12-4 | . | . | CASSLLAVAFF | TGTGCCAGCAGTTTATTGGCCGTGGCTTTCTTT
TRBJ2-7 | TRBV21-1 | . | once | CASSIGDYEQYF | TGTGCCAGCAGCATCGGGGACTACGAGCAGTACTTC
TRBJ1-2 | TRBV15 | . | . | CATSLNRDIGYTF | TGTGCCACCAGCCTTAACCGGGACATTGGCTACACCTTC
TRBJ1-5 | TRBV28 | . | . | CASSGQSFNQPQHF | TGTGCCAGTTCCGGACAGTCGTTTAATCAGCCCCAGCATTTT
TRBJ1-1 | TRBV6-5 | TRBD1 | . | CASSFPGTGGEIAFF | TGTGCCAGCAGTTTCCCCGGGACAGGGGGCGAGATAGCTTTCTTT
TRBJ1-3 | TRBV9 | . | . | CASSGISPGGRNTIYF | TGTGCCAGCAGCGGTATTTCCCCGGGGGGGCGAAACACCATATATTTT
TRBJ2-7 | TRBV2 | TRBD1 | . | CASTQGAPSEQYF | TGTGCCAGCACACAGGGGGCGCCTTCCGAGCAGTACTTC
TRBJ1-5 | TRBV4-1 | . | . | CASSQERSWQGNNQPQHF | TGCGCCAGCAGCCAAGAGAGGTCGTGGCAGGGGAATAATCAGCCCCAGCATTTT
TRBJ2-3 | TRBV3-1/TRBV3-2 | TRBD1 | once | CASSHFKGSGQGGSDLTDTQYF | TGTGCCAGCAGCCATTTCAAAGGGTCAGGACAGGGGGGTTCGGACCTCACAGATACGCAGTATTTT
TRBJ1-1 | TRBV6-6 | TRBD1 | . | CASSPGQGGVGTEAFF | TGTGCCAGCAGCCCCGGTCAGGGGGGAGTGGGCACTGAAGCTTTCTTT
TRBJ1-4 | TRBV15 | . | . | CATSSGSANEKLFF | TGTGCCACCAGCTCCGGGTCGGCTAATGAAAAACTGTTTTTT
TRBJ2-2 | TRBV19 | . | . | CASSTRITGELFF | TGTGCCAGTAGTACCAGGATCACCGGGGAGCTGTTTTTT
TRBJ1-1 | TRBV19 | . | once | CASSINRRLNTEAFF | TGTGCCAGTAGTATTAACAGGCGACTGAACACTGAAGCTTTCTTT
TRBJ2-3 | TRBV23-1 | . | . | CASGPLRERADTQYF | TGCGCCAGCGGCCCCCTCCGGGAGAGGGCAGATACGCAGTATTTT
TRBJ2-7 | TRBV6-6 | TRBD1 | once | CASSLGTGGYGEQYF | TGTGCCAGCAGTCTCGGGACAGGGGGCTACGGCGAGCAGTACTTC
TRBJ2-1 | TRBV5-4 | . | . | CASSRPTSSYNEQFF | TGTGCCAGCAGCCGCCCGACTAGCTCCTACAATGAGCAGTTCTTC
TRBJ2-1 | TRBV7-3 | . | . | CASSLPGGLYNEQFF | TGTGCCAGCAGCTTACCCGGGGGACTTTACAATGAGCAGTTCTTC
TRBJ2-3 | TRBV11-3 | TRBD2 | . | CASSLELAGDTDTQYF | TGTGCCAGCAGCTTAGAGCTAGCGGGCGACACAGATACGCAGTATTTT
TRBJ2-1 | TRBV10-1 | TRBD2 | few | CASRRGTTNEQFF | TGCGCCAGCAGGCGAGGGACTACTAATGAGCAGTTCTTC
TRBJ2-7 | TRBV6-5 | TRBD2 | . | CASRYGLAGSYEQYF | TGTGCCAGCAGGTACGGACTAGCGGGATCCTACGAGCAGTACTTC
TRBJ1-2 | TRBV19 | . | . | CASSIDRGEYGYTF | TGTGCCAGTAGTATAGACAGGGGCGAATATGGCTACACCTTC
TRBJ2-3 | TRBV6-6 | . | . | CASSQDYPGTQYF | TGTGCCAGCAGTCAGGACTACCCCGGTACGCAGTATTTT
TRBJ2-2 | TRBV2 | . | . | CASSELGGNTGELFF | TGTGCCAGCAGTGAATTGGGGGGGAACACCGGGGAGCTGTTTTTT
TRBJ2-1 | TRBV18 | TRBD2 | . | CASSLSGLAGREQFF | TGTGCCAGCTCACTCTCGGGACTAGCGGGGCGTGAGCAGTTCTTC
TRBJ2-3 | TRBV2 | TRBD2 | . | CASTLEGTSGSLQYF | TGTGCCAGCACGTTAGAGGGGACTAGCGGAAGCCTGCAGTATTTT
TRBJ2-7 | TRBV15 | . | . | CATSRARRRTYEQYF | TGTGCCACCAGCAGGGCCCGTCGGCGGACCTACGAGCAGTACTTC